Listed below are T cell receptor beta chains from one sample, sequenced in a study of blood T cell repertoires in COVID-19. Clones were sequenced by immunoSEQ multiplex PCR, and TCRdb holds only the in-frame ones, with some missing. This table has 200,000 to 250,000 clones, more than 80% appearing once. Sequencing was carried out using PBMCs or T cells enriched from blood (not recorded which). The receptor source for this set is a middle-aged man who had recovered from COVID-19. Both conserved end residues are part of each CDR3. D genes are given only for firm matches. Clone size is given for some rows only: seen once, a few or many times, or a class if the clone is expanded.

V: TRBV6-5; D: -; J: TRBJ1-6; size: -; CDR3: CASSYSSGIWSPLHF; DNA: TGTGCCAGCAGTTACTCGTCAGGTATATGGTCACCCCTCCACTTT
V: TRBV6-1; D: -; J: TRBJ1-2; size: -; CDR3: CASSDLGSYGYTF; DNA: TGTGCCAGCAGTGATTTAGGGAGCTATGGCTACACCTTC
V: TRBV6-5; D: -; J: TRBJ1-2; size: -; CDR3: CASSSGRNYGYTF; DNA: TGTGCCAGCAGTTCTGGGAGGAACTATGGCTACACCTTC
V: TRBV7-9; D: -; J: TRBJ2-3; size: once; CDR3: CAGGLVSSTDTQYF; DNA: TGTGCCGGCGGACTGGTTTCTAGCACAGATACGCAGTATTTT
V: TRBV6-1; D: TRBD1; J: TRBJ2-7; size: -; CDR3: CASSETTGQGGNF; DNA: TGTGCCAGCAGTGAAACTACGGGACAGGGAGGGAACTTC
V: TRBV5-1; D: -; J: TRBJ2-5; size: -; CDR3: CASSLGESIVSQYF; DNA: TGCGCCAGCAGCCTGGGAGAGAGTATAGTGTCCCAGTACTTC
V: TRBV6-1; D: -; J: TRBJ1-4; size: -; CDR3: CASSEAQGSGEKLFF; DNA: TGTGCCAGCAGTGAGGCACAGGGTTCGGGTGAAAAACTGTTTTTT
V: TRBV28; D: -; J: TRBJ1-5; size: once; CDR3: CASSQDVRRQPQHF; DNA: TGTGCCAGCAGTCAGGATGTACGTCGTCAGCCCCAGCATTTT
V: TRBV18; D: -; J: TRBJ1-2; size: -; CDR3: CASSPNRAEGSGYTF; DNA: TGTGCCAGCTCACCTAATAGGGCGGAGGGAAGTGGCTACACCTTC
V: TRBV6-5; D: -; J: TRBJ1-6; size: -; CDR3: CASRRTRSYNSPLHF; DNA: TGTGCCAGCAGACGGACACGCTCCTATAATTCACCCCTCCACTTT
V: TRBV24-1; D: TRBD1; J: TRBJ2-4; size: -; CDR3: CATSDSGQGNIQYF; DNA: TGTGCCACCAGTGATTCGGGACAGGGAAACATTCAGTACTTC
V: TRBV7-9; D: TRBD1; J: TRBJ1-6; size: -; CDR3: CASSLGGDSNSPLHF; DNA: TGTGCCAGCAGCTTAGGGGGGGACAGCAATTCACCCCTCCACTTT
V: TRBV5-1; D: -; J: TRBJ1-1; size: -; CDR3: CASSVQGYAEAFF; DNA: TGCGCCAGCAGCGTACAGGGCTACGCTGAAGCTTTCTTT
V: TRBV5-1; D: TRBD2; J: TRBJ2-1; size: -; CDR3: CASSSVAGATNEQFF; DNA: TGCGCCAGCAGCAGCGTAGCGGGGGCTACCAATGAGCAGTTCTTC
V: TRBV11-2; D: -; J: TRBJ2-2; size: -; CDR3: CASSTLANTGELFF; DNA: TGTGCCAGCAGCACTCTAGCGAACACCGGGGAGCTGTTTTTT